Listed below are T cell receptor beta chains from one sample, sequenced in a study of cytomegalovirus exposure and HLA in healthy donors. Some clones are missing from TCRdb's copy, which holds only in-frame ones; the method was immunoSEQ multiplex PCR. The repertoire holds more than 85,000 clones, with roughly 79% as singletons. Sequencing was carried out using PBMCs. The receptors originated from a woman in her 30s in good health and CMV-seronegative. Both conserved end residues are part of each CDR3.

j_call: TRBJ2-6; v_call: TRBV9; cdr3_aa: CASSVGRQGLNSGANVLTF
j_call: TRBJ2-1; v_call: TRBV10-3; cdr3_aa: CAISGLAGGVLNEQFF
j_call: TRBJ2-3; v_call: TRBV19; cdr3_aa: CASSISADTQYF
j_call: TRBJ1-5; v_call: TRBV6-5; cdr3_aa: CASSRDRADQPQHF
j_call: TRBJ2-2; v_call: TRBV18; cdr3_aa: CASSPPVRRGRTGELFF
j_call: TRBJ2-5; v_call: TRBV18; cdr3_aa: CASSLVAGGMKQETQYF
j_call: TRBJ2-1; v_call: TRBV27; cdr3_aa: CASRTSGPYNEQFF
j_call: TRBJ1-2; v_call: TRBV28; cdr3_aa: CASSVQGNYGYTF
j_call: TRBJ1-2; v_call: TRBV27; cdr3_aa: CASSRDRAGYTF
j_call: TRBJ2-3; v_call: TRBV7-2; cdr3_aa: CASSLHPAGSTDTQYF
j_call: TRBJ2-3; v_call: TRBV6-4; cdr3_aa: CASSDGQGSTDTQYF
j_call: TRBJ2-7; v_call: TRBV15; cdr3_aa: CATSRERTSRVYEQYF
j_call: TRBJ2-2; v_call: TRBV19; cdr3_aa: CASRLTGDTGELFF
j_call: TRBJ2-5; v_call: TRBV19; cdr3_aa: CASSRMRGGVETQYF
j_call: TRBJ2-7; v_call: TRBV13; cdr3_aa: CASSLYLGLAGSIAYEQYF
j_call: TRBJ2-1; v_call: TRBV19; cdr3_aa: CASSIPWQVGHNEQFF
j_call: TRBJ1-2; v_call: TRBV5-6; cdr3_aa: CASSVRPRQGVDGYTF
j_call: TRBJ2-1; v_call: TRBV7-6; cdr3_aa: CASSFGTSGNNEQFF
j_call: TRBJ2-2; v_call: TRBV11-2; cdr3_aa: CASSSRRQITGELFF
j_call: TRBJ2-7; v_call: TRBV5-6; cdr3_aa: CASSLLTAGGLVYEQYF
j_call: TRBJ2-1; v_call: TRBV5-5; cdr3_aa: CASSFGLAGVLGYYNEQFF
j_call: TRBJ1-5; v_call: TRBV4-1; cdr3_aa: CASSQDRGSQPQHF
j_call: TRBJ2-3; v_call: TRBV5-6; cdr3_aa: CASSPSVTDTQYF
j_call: TRBJ2-2; v_call: TRBV5-1; cdr3_aa: CASSLGGQITGELFF
j_call: TRBJ2-1; v_call: TRBV29-1; cdr3_aa: CSVEYLAMINNEQFF
j_call: TRBJ1-5; v_call: TRBV15; cdr3_aa: CATSRDIEGNQPQHF
j_call: TRBJ1-1; v_call: TRBV18; cdr3_aa: CASSPPTSRGLFF
j_call: TRBJ1-2; v_call: TRBV7-2; cdr3_aa: CASNSPGGRDNYGYTF
j_call: TRBJ1-2; v_call: TRBV14; cdr3_aa: CASSQSRGGYTF
j_call: TRBJ2-2; v_call: TRBV18; cdr3_aa: CASSPSTSGLNTGELFF
j_call: TRBJ2-1; v_call: TRBV6-5; cdr3_aa: CASSYSEYETYNEQFF
j_call: TRBJ2-1; v_call: TRBV7-9; cdr3_aa: CASSSTSGAYNEQFF
j_call: TRBJ2-7; v_call: TRBV9; cdr3_aa: CASSVRYEQYF
j_call: TRBJ1-1; v_call: TRBV5-1; cdr3_aa: CASSLRVGNTEAFF
j_call: TRBJ1-5; v_call: TRBV27; cdr3_aa: CASSPWGQSNQPQHF
j_call: TRBJ2-3; v_call: TRBV27; cdr3_aa: CASSVVRTGRRADTQYF
j_call: TRBJ1-2; v_call: TRBV18; cdr3_aa: CASSPQGSSWTGPYGYTF
j_call: TRBJ2-7; v_call: TRBV28; cdr3_aa: CASSDYYEQYF
j_call: TRBJ1-2; v_call: TRBV7-2; cdr3_aa: CASSPPAGGYGYTF
j_call: TRBJ1-2; v_call: TRBV5-1; cdr3_aa: CASSYSGTGGESYTF
j_call: TRBJ2-7; v_call: TRBV21-1; cdr3_aa: CASSKAHRWTYEQYF
j_call: TRBJ2-7; v_call: TRBV7-9; cdr3_aa: CASSARLAGVLEQYF
j_call: TRBJ2-3; v_call: TRBV29-1; cdr3_aa: CSVGQTSTDTQYF
j_call: TRBJ2-1; v_call: TRBV11-2; cdr3_aa: CASSARGQYNEQFF
j_call: TRBJ2-1; v_call: TRBV5-1; cdr3_aa: CASSGDRGNEQFF
j_call: TRBJ2-7; v_call: TRBV6-5; cdr3_aa: CASKLQASSSYEQYF
j_call: TRBJ2-4; v_call: TRBV7-2; cdr3_aa: CASSEGFSGGIQYF
j_call: TRBJ2-7; v_call: TRBV7-9; cdr3_aa: CSSSSNYEQYF
j_call: TRBJ1-6; v_call: TRBV5-1; cdr3_aa: CASSPREFRGVVHSPLHF
j_call: TRBJ1-2; v_call: TRBV7-9; cdr3_aa: CASSSQGYSYTF
j_call: TRBJ2-1; v_call: TRBV19; cdr3_aa: CASSIGGTSNEQFF
j_call: TRBJ2-1; v_call: TRBV7-2; cdr3_aa: CASSLAARTEQFF